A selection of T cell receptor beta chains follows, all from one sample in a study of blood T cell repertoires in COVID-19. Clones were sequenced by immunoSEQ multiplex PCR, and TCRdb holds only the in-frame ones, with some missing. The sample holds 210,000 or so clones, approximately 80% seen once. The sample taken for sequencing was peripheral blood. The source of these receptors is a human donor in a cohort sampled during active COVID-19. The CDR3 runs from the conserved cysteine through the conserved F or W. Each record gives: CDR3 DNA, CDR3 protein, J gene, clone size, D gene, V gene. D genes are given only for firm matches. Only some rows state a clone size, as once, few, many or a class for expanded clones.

TGTGCCAGCAGTGAAAACAGGGTCCGGCAGCCCCAGCATTTT CASSENRVRQPQHF TRBJ1-5 - - TRBV6-1
TGTGCCAGCAGCTTCACGACAGCTCACAACTATGGCTACACCTTC CASSFTTAHNYGYTF TRBJ1-2 - - TRBV7-9
TGTGCCAGCAGTGGCCCACCTGGCGGCCTTTACACTGAAGCTTTCTTT CASSGPPGGLYTEAFF TRBJ1-1 - - TRBV28
TGTGCCAGCAGGGAATTAGCGGGAGTGGGGACCCAGTACTTC CASRELAGVGTQYF TRBJ2-5 - TRBD2 TRBV27
TGTGCCAGCAGCTTTGGACTAGTCGGCTACGGTAGCACAGATACGCAGTATTTT CASSFGLVGYGSTDTQYF TRBJ2-3 - TRBD2 TRBV7-2
TGTGCCAGCAGCCCCGACACCCGCGCTGGCTACACCTTC CASSPDTRAGYTF TRBJ1-2 - - TRBV7-9
TGTGCCAGTAGTTCCGGAGGGGCTTGGCCTGGAAACACCATATATTTT CASSSGGAWPGNTIYF TRBJ1-3 - - TRBV19
TGCGCCAGCAGTGAGGATCCAGGGGGAAGCACCGGGGAGCTGTTTTTT CASSEDPGGSTGELFF TRBJ2-2 - TRBD1 TRBV10-1
TGTGCCGGACAGGTGAATAATTCACCCCTCCACTTT CAGQVNNSPLHF TRBJ1-6 many TRBD1 TRBV30
TGCGCCAGCAGCTTGGCCTCTGACAGGCTAAACTATGGCTACACCTTC CASSLASDRLNYGYTF TRBJ1-2 - - TRBV5-1
TGTGCCAGCAGCGGGTCAGGGTCCTACAATGAGCAGTTCTTC CASSGSGSYNEQFF TRBJ2-1 few - TRBV3-1/TRBV3-2
TGTGCCAGCAGCATGGGACAGGGAAATAACTATGGCTACACCTTC CASSMGQGNNYGYTF TRBJ1-2 - TRBD1 TRBV5-6
TGTGCCAGCTCACCAGGTGGAGTTGTGTACAATGAGCAGTTCTTC CASSPGGVVYNEQFF TRBJ2-1 - - TRBV18
TGCGCCAGCCGCACCCAAGCGGGAACTAACAATGAGCAGTTCTTC CASRTQAGTNNEQFF TRBJ2-1 - TRBD2 TRBV5-1
TGTGCCAGCAGTACCACAGGGTACCTTGCAGGTCAGCCCCAGCATTTT CASSTTGYLAGQPQHF TRBJ1-5 - - TRBV2
TGTGCCAGCAGCCAATGGCGTCGGACTAGCGGGAGCACAGATACGCAGTATTTT CASSQWRRTSGSTDTQYF TRBJ2-3 - TRBD2 TRBV14
TGTGCCAGCAGCGGAGGGTCCGGGACAGGGACAGATACGCAGTATTTT CASSGGSGTGTDTQYF TRBJ2-3 - TRBD1 TRBV9
TGCGCCAGCAGCTTCGGACAGGGGAATCAGCCCCAGCATTTT CASSFGQGNQPQHF TRBJ1-5 few TRBD1 TRBV5-1
TGCAGCGTTGAAGGACAGATGAACACTGAAGCTTTCTTT CSVEGQMNTEAFF TRBJ1-1 - - TRBV29-1
TGCGCCAGCAGCCCAGGGGTGAGGGGGAATCAGCCCCAGCATTTT CASSPGVRGNQPQHF TRBJ1-5 - - TRBV5-1
TGTGCCAGCAGTTTGACGACGGGACAGGGGGCCCGTCAGCCCCAGCATTTT CASSLTTGQGARQPQHF TRBJ1-5 - TRBD1 TRBV28
TGTGCCACCAGCAGAGTGTACAGATCATCCCCTGGGGCCAACGTCCTGACTTTC CATSRVYRSSPGANVLTF TRBJ2-6 - - TRBV15
TGTGCCAGCAGACGGGACACGGACTATGGCTACACCTTC CASRRDTDYGYTF TRBJ1-2 many - TRBV2
TGCGCCAGCAACCCGGGACTAGCGGGGGGGCGGGATACGCAGTATTTT CASNPGLAGGRDTQYF TRBJ2-3 - TRBD2 TRBV5-1
TGTGCCAGCAGTGGGGGGATACTCCCTTCCTACAATGAGCAGTTCTTC CASSGGILPSYNEQFF TRBJ2-1 - - TRBV7-2
TGTGCCAGCAGCCTCCTTAGCGGGGGGCGTTACAATGAGCAGTTCTTC CASSLLSGGRYNEQFF TRBJ2-1 - TRBD2 TRBV7-9
TGTGCCAGCAGTCGCAGGGTACCCGGTAGCAATCAGCCCCAGCATTTT CASSRRVPGSNQPQHF TRBJ1-5 - - TRBV27
TGTGCCAGCAGCCGGGGGGGACTAACCAATGAGCAGTTCTTC CASSRGGLTNEQFF TRBJ2-1 - TRBD2 TRBV3-1/TRBV3-2
TGTGCCAGCAGTTTAGCGGGGGGGCTTCATGAGCAGTTCTTC CASSLAGGLHEQFF TRBJ2-1 - TRBD2 TRBV6-2/TRBV6-3
TGTGCCAGCAGTGTTCTAGCGGCGCGTGAGCAGTTCTTC CASSVLAAREQFF TRBJ2-1 - TRBD2 TRBV2
TGTGCCAGTAAGGGACTAGCGGAATTAGATACGCAGTATTTT CASKGLAELDTQYF TRBJ2-3 - TRBD2 TRBV19